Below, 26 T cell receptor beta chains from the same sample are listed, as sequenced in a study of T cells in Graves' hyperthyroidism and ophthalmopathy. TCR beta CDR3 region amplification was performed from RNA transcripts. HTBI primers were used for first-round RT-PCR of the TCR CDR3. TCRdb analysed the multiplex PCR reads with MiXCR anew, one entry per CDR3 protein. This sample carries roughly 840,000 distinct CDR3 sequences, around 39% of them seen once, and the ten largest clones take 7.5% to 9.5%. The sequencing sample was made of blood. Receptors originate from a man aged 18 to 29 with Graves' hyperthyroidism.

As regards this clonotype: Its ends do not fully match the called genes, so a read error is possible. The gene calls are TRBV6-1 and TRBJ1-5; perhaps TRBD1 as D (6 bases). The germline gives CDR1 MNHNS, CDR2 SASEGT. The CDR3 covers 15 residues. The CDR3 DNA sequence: TGTGCCAGCAGTGAATATGTGGGGGCAGGCCAGCTCCAGCATTTT. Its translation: CASSEYVGAGQLQHF.

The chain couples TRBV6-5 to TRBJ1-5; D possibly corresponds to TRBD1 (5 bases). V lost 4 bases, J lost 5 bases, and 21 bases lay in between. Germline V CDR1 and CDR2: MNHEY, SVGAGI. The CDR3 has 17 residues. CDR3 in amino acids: CASSSLGEGEADQPQHF. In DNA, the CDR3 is TGTGCCAGCAGTTCCCTCGGGGAAGGGGAAGCGGATCAGCCCCAGCATTTT.

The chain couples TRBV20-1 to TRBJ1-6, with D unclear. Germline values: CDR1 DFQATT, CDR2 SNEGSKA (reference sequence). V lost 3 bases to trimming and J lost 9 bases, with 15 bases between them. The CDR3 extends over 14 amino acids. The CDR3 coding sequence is TGCAGTGCTAGGAAGGACCTGGCGGGTTCACCCCTCCACTTT. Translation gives CSARKDLAGSPLHF.

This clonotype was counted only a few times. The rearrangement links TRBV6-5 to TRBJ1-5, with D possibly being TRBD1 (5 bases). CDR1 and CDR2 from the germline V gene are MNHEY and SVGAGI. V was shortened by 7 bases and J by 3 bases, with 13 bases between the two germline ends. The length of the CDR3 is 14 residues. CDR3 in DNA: TGTGCCAGCATGAGGCAGGGACTCAATCAGCCCCAGCATTTT. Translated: CASMRQGLNQPQHF.

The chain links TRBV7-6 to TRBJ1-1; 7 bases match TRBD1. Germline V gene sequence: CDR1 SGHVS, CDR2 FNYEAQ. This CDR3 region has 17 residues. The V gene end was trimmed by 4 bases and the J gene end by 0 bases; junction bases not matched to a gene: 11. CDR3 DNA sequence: TGTGCCAGCAGCTCTCCTAGGGGGGACAGCATGAACACTGAAGCTTTCTTT. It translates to CASSSPRGDSMNTEAFF.

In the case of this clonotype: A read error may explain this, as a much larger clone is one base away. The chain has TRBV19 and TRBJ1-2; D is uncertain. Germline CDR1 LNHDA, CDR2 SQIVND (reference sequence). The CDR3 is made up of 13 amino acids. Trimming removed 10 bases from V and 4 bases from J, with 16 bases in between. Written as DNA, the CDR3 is TGTGCCACTCAGGAGGGCTCGGGCTATGGCTACACCTTC. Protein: CATQEGSGYGYTF.

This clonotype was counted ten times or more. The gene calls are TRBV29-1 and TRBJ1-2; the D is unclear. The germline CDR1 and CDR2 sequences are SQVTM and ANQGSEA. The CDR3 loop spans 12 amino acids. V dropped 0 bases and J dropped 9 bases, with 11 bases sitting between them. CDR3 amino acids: CSVEDQLASYTF. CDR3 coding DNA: TGCAGCGTTGAAGATCAACTGGCGAGCTACACCTTC.

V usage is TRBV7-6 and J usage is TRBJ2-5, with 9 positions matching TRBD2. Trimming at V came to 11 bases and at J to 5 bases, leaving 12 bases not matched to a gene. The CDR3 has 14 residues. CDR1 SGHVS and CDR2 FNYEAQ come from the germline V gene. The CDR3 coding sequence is TGTGCCTCGGGGGCGGGAGGGACTGGGGAGACCCAGTACTTC. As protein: CASGAGGTGETQYF.

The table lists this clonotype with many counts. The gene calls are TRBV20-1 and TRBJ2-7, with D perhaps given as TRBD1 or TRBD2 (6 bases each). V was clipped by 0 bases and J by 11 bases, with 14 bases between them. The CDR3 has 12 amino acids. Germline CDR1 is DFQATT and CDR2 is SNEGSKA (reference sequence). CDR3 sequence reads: CSARDPGADEYF. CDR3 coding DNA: TGCAGTGCTAGAGACCCGGGGGCGGACGAGTACTTC.

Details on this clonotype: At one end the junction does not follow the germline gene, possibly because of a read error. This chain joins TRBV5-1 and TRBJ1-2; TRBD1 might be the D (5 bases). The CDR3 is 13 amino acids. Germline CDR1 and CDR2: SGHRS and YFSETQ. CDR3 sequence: CASSLLGDRGYTF. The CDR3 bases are TGTGCCAGCAGCTTGCTGGGGGACCGTGGCTACACCTTC.

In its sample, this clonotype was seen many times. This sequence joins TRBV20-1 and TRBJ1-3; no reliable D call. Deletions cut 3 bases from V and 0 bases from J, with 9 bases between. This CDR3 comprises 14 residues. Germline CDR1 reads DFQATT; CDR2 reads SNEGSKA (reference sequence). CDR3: CSAREVGSGNTIYF. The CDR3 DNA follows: TGCAGTGCTAGGGAAGTAGGCTCTGGAAACACCATATATTTT.

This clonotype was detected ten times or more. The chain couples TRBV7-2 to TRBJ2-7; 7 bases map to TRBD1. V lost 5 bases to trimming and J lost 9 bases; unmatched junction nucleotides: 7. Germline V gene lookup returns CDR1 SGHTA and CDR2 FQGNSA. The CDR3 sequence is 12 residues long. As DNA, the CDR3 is TGTGCCAGCAGCCTCGGACAGGTCGGGCAGTACTTC. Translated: CASSLGQVGQYF.

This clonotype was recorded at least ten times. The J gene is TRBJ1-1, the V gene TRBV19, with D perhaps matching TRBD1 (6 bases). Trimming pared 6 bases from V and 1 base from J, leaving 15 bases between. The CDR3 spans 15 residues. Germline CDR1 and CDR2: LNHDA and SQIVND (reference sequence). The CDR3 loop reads CASRAQGLWNTEAFF. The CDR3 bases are TGTGCCAGTAGGGCACAGGGTTTGTGGAACACTGAAGCTTTCTTT.

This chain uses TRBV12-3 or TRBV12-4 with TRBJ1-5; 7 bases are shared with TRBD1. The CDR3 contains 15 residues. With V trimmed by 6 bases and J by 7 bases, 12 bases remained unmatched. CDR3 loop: CASSLTGQGRQPQHF. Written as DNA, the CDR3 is TGTGCCAGCAGCCTGACAGGGCAGGGTAGGCAGCCCCAGCATTTT.

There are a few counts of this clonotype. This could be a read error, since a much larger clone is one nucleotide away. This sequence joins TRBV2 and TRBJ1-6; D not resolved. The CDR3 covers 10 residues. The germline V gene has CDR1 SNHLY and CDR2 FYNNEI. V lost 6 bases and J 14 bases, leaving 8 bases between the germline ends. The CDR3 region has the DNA TGTGCCAGCAGGGACCTGTCCCTCCACTTT. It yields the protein CASRDLSLHF.

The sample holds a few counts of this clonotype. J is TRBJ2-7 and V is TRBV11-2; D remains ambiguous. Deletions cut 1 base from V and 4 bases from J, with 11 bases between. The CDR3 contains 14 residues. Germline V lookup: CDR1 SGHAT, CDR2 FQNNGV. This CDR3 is CASSLVRRPYEQYF. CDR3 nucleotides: TGTGCCAGCAGCTTAGTCCGGCGGCCGTACGAGCAGTACTTC. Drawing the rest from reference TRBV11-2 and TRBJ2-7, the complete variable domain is EAGVAQSPRYKIIEKRQSVAFWCNPISGHATLYWYQQILGQGPKLLIQFQNNGVVDDSQLPKDRFSAERLKGVDSTLKIQPAKLEDSAVYLCASSLVRRPYEQYFGPGTRLTVT.

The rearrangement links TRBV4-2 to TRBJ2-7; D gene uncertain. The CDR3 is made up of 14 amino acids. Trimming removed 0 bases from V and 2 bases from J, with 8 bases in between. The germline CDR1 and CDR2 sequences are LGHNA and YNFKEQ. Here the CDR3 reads CASSQEPVTYEQYF. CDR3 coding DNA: TGTGCCAGCAGCCAAGAACCGGTAACCTACGAGCAGTACTTC.

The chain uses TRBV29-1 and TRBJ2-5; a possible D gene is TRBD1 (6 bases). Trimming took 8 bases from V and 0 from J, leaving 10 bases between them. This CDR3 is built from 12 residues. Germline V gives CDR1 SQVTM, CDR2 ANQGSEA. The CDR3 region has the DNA TGCAGCCCCGGGACACACCAAGAGACCCAGTACTTC. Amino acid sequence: CSPGTHQETQYF.

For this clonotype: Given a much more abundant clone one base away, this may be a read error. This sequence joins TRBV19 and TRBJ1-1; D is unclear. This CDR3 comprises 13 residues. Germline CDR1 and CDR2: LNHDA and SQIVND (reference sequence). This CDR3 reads CASTIVFDDEAFF. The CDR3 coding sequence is TGTGCCAGTACTATAGTGTTTGACGATGAAGCTTTCTTT.

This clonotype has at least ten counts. The CDR3 region is CASSSTGSYEQYF. The CDR3 DNA reads as TGTGCCAGCAGCTCTACAGGGTCCTACGAGCAGTACTTC. This sequence joins TRBV7-9 and TRBJ2-7, with D maybe TRBD1 (6 bases). The length of the CDR3 is 13 residues. V was pared by 4 bases and J by 1 base, with 8 bases between. Germline V gene data show CDR1 as SEHNR and CDR2 as FQNEAQ (reference sequence).

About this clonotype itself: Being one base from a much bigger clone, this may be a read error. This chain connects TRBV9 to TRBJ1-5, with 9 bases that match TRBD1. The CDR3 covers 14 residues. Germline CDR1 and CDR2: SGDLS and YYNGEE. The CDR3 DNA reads TGTGCCAACAGCGAGGGACAGGGATATCAGCCCCAGCATTTT. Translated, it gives CANSEGQGYQPQHF.

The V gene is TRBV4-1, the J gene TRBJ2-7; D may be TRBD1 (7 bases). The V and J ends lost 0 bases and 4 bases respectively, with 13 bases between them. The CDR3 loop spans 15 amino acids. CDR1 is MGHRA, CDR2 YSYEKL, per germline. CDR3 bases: TGCGCCAGCAGCCAAGATGGGCAGGGGGGTTACGAGCAGTACTTC. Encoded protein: CASSQDGQGGYEQYF.

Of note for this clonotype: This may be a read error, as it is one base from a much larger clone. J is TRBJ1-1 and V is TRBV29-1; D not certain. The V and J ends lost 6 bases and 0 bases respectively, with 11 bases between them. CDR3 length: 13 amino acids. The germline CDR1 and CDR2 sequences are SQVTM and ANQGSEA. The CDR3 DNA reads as TGCAGCGTCCGGGCAGGAGTGAACACTGAAGCTTTCTTT. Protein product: CSVRAGVNTEAFF.

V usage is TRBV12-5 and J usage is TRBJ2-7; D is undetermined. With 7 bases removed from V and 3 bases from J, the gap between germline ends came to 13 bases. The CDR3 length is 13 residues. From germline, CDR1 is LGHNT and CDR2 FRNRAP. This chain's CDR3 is CASVGPPDYEQYF. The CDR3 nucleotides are TGTGCTAGTGTGGGCCCACCGGACTACGAGCAGTACTTC.

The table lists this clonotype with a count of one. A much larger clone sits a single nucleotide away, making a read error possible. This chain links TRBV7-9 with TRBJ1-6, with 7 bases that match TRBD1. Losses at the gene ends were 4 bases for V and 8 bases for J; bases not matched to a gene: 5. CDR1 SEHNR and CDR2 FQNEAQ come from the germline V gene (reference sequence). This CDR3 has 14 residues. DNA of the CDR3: TGTGCCAGCAGCTCGACAGGGAATGATTCACCCCTCCACTTT. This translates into CASSSTGNDSPLHF.

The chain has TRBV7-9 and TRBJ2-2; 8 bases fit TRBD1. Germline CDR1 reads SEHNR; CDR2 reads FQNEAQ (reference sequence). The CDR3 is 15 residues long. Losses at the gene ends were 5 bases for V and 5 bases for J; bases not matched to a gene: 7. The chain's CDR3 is CASSVSTGGTGELFF. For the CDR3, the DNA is TGTGCCAGCAGCGTCAGCACAGGGGGAACCGGGGAGCTGTTTTTT.